One sample yielded the 27 T cell receptor beta chains listed below, sequenced in a study of T cell responses to AZD1222 COVID-19 vaccine. This table comes from immunoSEQ multiplex PCR, and its TCRdb copy is limited to in-frame clones, with some not included. The sample includes some 94,000 clones, roughly 85% of them seen just once. Sequences were derived from peripheral blood, sampled on day 0 of AZD1222 vaccination. The receptor set was obtained from an adult in good health.

This clone has more than one count but fewer than ten. The chain combines TRBV27 with TRBJ1-2, with 7 nucleotides matching TRBD1. CDR1 MNHEY and CDR2 SMNVEV come from the germline V gene (reference sequence). With V trimmed by 5 bases and J by 4 bases, 10 bases remained unmatched. The CDR3 is 15 amino acids. The CDR3 protein is CASSPSWTGPYGYTF. CDR3 nucleotides: TGTGCCAGCAGTCCCTCTTGGACAGGCCCCTATGGCTACACCTTC.

This clone was picked up one time. The chain couples TRBV19 to TRBJ2-1; 8 bases fit TRBD2. Germline lookup yields CDR1 LNHDA and CDR2 SQIVND (reference sequence). Trimming cost V 10 bases and J 6 bases; bases outside gene matches: 14. This CDR3 spans 15 amino acids. CDR3 in DNA: TGTGCCACCCAAGCCCCGGGAGGGCCAATCAATGAGCAGTTCTTC. Residues: CATQAPGGPINEQFF. Filled out from reference TRBV19 and TRBJ2-1, the complete variable domain reads DGGITQSPKYLFRKEGQNVTLSCEQNLNHDAMYWYRQDPGQGLRLIYYSQIVNDFQKGDIAEGYSVSREKKESFPLTVTSAQKNPTAFYLCATQAPGGPINEQFFGPGTRLTVL.

This sequence joins TRBV28 and TRBJ2-1; TRBD1 matches at 9 bases. Germline loops: CDR1 MDHEN, CDR2 SYDVKM. The CDR3 consists of 19 residues. V lost 3 bases and J lost 0; bases outside the gene matches: 12. CDR3 DNA: TGTGCCAGCAGTTTTCCTCGGGACAGGGCCCTTAGCTCCTACAATGAGCAGTTCTTC. Protein product: CASSFPRDRALSSYNEQFF.

The chain uses TRBV6-5 and TRBJ1-5, with D possibly matching TRBD1 (5 bases). From germline, CDR1 is MNHEY and CDR2 SVGAGI. This CDR3 spans 13 amino acids. V was cut by 10 bases and J by 4 bases, with 14 bases left in between. The CDR3 sequence: CATSDRLNQPQHF. In DNA, the CDR3 is TGTGCCACCTCAGACAGACTTAATCAGCCCCAGCATTTT.

This chain links TRBV7-3 with TRBJ2-3; D remains ambiguous. The ends were cut back, 5 bases at V and 2 bases at J, with 8 bases in the middle. The CDR3 is made up of 13 amino acids. The germline V gene encodes CDR1 SGHTA and CDR2 FQGTGA. This CDR3 reads CASSTGSTDTQYF. DNA for the CDR3: TGTGCCAGCAGCACGGGCTCCACAGATACGCAGTATTTT. The full variable domain, completed using reference TRBV7-3 and TRBJ2-3, is GAGVSQTPSNKVTEKGKYVELRCDPISGHTALYWYRQSLGQGPEFLIYFQGTGAADDSGLPNDRFFAVRPEGSVSTLKIQRTERGDSAVYLCASSTGSTDTQYFGPGTRLTVL.

The chain's CDR3 is CASSPHGTGDIQPQHF. The CDR3 DNA sequence: TGTGCCAGCAGCCCACACGGGACAGGGGATATTCAGCCCCAGCATTTT. V and J are TRBV7-8 and TRBJ1-5, with 10 bases aligning to TRBD1. The CDR3 contains 16 residues. Germline-derived CDR1 and CDR2 are SGHVS and FQNEAQ. The ends lost 5 bases at V and 6 bases at J; junction bases unmatched: 10.

This clone was seen just once. The chain has TRBV9 and TRBJ1-1; 9 nucleotides line up with TRBD1. CDR1 is SGDLS, CDR2 YYNGEE, per germline. The CDR3 sequence is 15 residues long. Germline trimming cut 4 bases from V and 5 bases from J; bases unmatched to any gene: 9. Written as DNA, the CDR3 is TGTGCCAGCAGCCCTCGGACAGGGGTCGTTACTGAAGCTTTCTTT. It codes for CASSPRTGVVTEAFF.

V is TRBV30 and J is TRBJ1-2; D may be TRBD1 (5 bases). The V end was cut by 5 bases, the J end by 7 bases, with 14 bases between. This CDR3 has 12 residues. Germline V gives CDR1 GTSNPN, CDR2 SVGIG (reference sequence). CDR3 nucleotide sequence: TGTGCCTGGCTTGGTCAGGGACGTGGCTACACCTTC. As protein: CAWLGQGRGYTF.

This sequence joins TRBV12-3 or TRBV12-4 and TRBJ1-1; maybe TRBD1 (5 bases). The CDR3 runs 12 residues. Trimming removed 5 bases from V and 3 bases from J, with 7 bases in between. DNA for the CDR3: TGTGCCAGCAGTACAGGTTACACTGAAGCTTTCTTT. Translated: CASSTGYTEAFF.

The V gene is TRBV11-2, the J gene TRBJ1-2, with D uncertain. Germline loops: CDR1 SGHAT, CDR2 FQNNGV. The V and J ends lost 5 bases and 3 bases respectively, with 10 bases between them. The CDR3 consists of 13 residues. The CDR3 protein is CASSLREDYGYTF. CDR3 in DNA: TGTGCCAGCAGCCTCCGGGAAGACTATGGCTACACCTTC.

The J gene is TRBJ1-5, the V gene TRBV28; 9 nucleotides line up with TRBD1. Germline V lookup: CDR1 MDHEN, CDR2 SYDVKM. The CDR3 covers 14 residues. Losses at the gene ends were 8 bases for V and 6 bases for J; bases not matched to a gene: 8. The CDR3 sequence is CASYPDRGIQPQHF. The CDR3 coding sequence is TGTGCCAGCTACCCGGACAGGGGTATTCAGCCCCAGCATTTT.

The chain carries TRBV11-2 and TRBJ1-3; D may be TRBD1 (6 bases). Trimming took off 4 bases at V and 0 bases at J, with 13 bases between the two ends. The CDR3 spans 16 residues. Germline-derived CDR1 and CDR2 are SGHAT and FQNNGV. In DNA form, the CDR3 reads TGTGCCAGCAGCTCCCTAAGGGGGAGCTCTGGAAACACCATATATTTT. It yields the protein CASSSLRGSSGNTIYF.

In its sample, this clone was seen a few times. This chain uses TRBV5-1 with TRBJ2-7; 7 positions agree with TRBD1. V gave up 4 bases and J gave up 4 bases; unmatched junction bases: 11. The CDR3 totals 15 residues. Germline lookup yields CDR1 SGHRS and CDR2 YFSETQ. Here the CDR3 DNA reads TGCGCCAGCAGCGTGGCGCCGGGACAGATATACGAGCAGTACTTC. It encodes CASSVAPGQIYEQYF.

The chain uses TRBV19 and TRBJ2-3; no clear D gene. Trimming removed 3 bases from V and 2 bases from J, with 12 bases in between. Germline CDR1 is LNHDA and CDR2 is SQIVND (reference sequence). CDR3 size: 15 residues. The CDR3 protein is CASSMDGHHTDTQYF. The CDR3 nucleotides read TGTGCCAGTAGTATGGATGGGCACCACACAGATACGCAGTATTTT.

The genes are TRBV5-1 and TRBJ1-6; a weak D match, TRBD1 (5 bases). This CDR3 is 15 amino acids long. V gave up 4 bases and J gave up 9 bases, with 17 bases separating them. CDR1 and CDR2 (germline): SGHRS, YFSETQ. The DNA of the CDR3 is TGCGCCAGCAGCCCGGACACCCTCTTGGGTTCACCCCTCCACTTT. This sequence encodes CASSPDTLLGSPLHF. The complete variable domain, with remaining parts taken from reference TRBV5-1 and TRBJ1-6, reads KAGVTQTPRYLIKTRGQQVTLSCSPISGHRSVSWYQQTPGQGLQFLFEYFSETQRNKGNFPGRFSGRQFSNSRSEMNVSTLELGDSALYLCASSPDTLLGSPLHFGNGTRLTVT.

The chain uses TRBV3-1 (or the pseudogene TRBV3-2) and TRBJ1-6; D gene unclear. The CDR3 sequence is 12 residues long. Trimming removed 0 bases from V and 9 bases from J, with 3 bases in between. Germline assignment: CDR1 LGHDT and CDR2 YNNKEL (reference sequence). CDR3 bases: TGTGCCAGCAGCCAAGACACTTCACCCCTCCACTTT. Translation gives CASSQDTSPLHF.

There are a few counts of this clone. The rearrangement uses TRBV21-1 and TRBJ2-2. TRBV21-1 is recorded as a pseudogene. The length of the CDR3 is 21 residues. CDR3 sequence: CASSKPSQRSVPLKPTGELFF. The CDR3 nucleotides are TGTGCCAGCAGCAAACCATCCCAACGAAGTGTGCCCCTCAAACCCACCGGGGAGCTGTTTTTT.

The J gene is TRBJ1-2, the V gene TRBV10-3; TRBD1 aligns across 8 bases. CDR1 and CDR2 (germline): ENHRY, SYGVKD. Trimming at V came to 8 bases and at J to 4 bases, leaving 6 bases not matched to a gene. This CDR3 contains 13 residues. CDR3 protein: CAIAPGQGYGYTF. The CDR3 bases are TGTGCCATCGCTCCTGGACAGGGCTATGGCTACACCTTC.

This clone occurred once. The V gene is TRBV21-1, the J gene TRBJ2-7; the table assigns TRBD2, which was not confirmed against the DNA. TRBV21-1 is recorded as a pseudogene. The CDR3 runs to 13 residues. The CDR3 loop is CASSPSRGLEQYF. The CDR3 bases are TGTGCCAGCAGCCCATCGCGGGGGCTCGAGCAGTACTTC.

J is TRBJ2-1 and V is TRBV7-2; unclear D gene. The CDR3 totals 15 residues. Germline V CDR1 and CDR2: SGHTA, FQGNSA. V lost 5 bases and J lost 5, with 16 bases in between. The CDR3 protein is CASSKSGLGDNEQFF. The CDR3 DNA reads TGTGCCAGCAGCAAATCGGGCCTCGGCGACAATGAGCAGTTCTTC.

A few counts support this clone. The sample carries other DNA sequences with the same CDR3. The gene calls are TRBV18 and TRBJ2-7, with D uncertain. Germline V gives CDR1 KGHSH, CDR2 LQKENI. Trimming took 3 bases from V and 0 from J, leaving 6 bases between them. The CDR3 totals 13 residues. In DNA, the CDR3 is TGTGCCAGCTCACCGGGCTCCTCCTACGAGCAGTACGTC. Translated: CASSPGSSYEQYV.

The chain is built from TRBV21-1 and TRBJ2-5. TRBV21-1 is assigned pseudogene status. The CDR3 has 17 amino acids. The CDR3 protein is CASSSHALATREETQYF. Here the CDR3 DNA reads TGTGCCAGCAGCTCGCATGCCCTAGCCACCAGGGAAGAGACCCAGTACTTC.

This clone has only one observation. The chain is built from TRBV5-1 and TRBJ1-2, with TRBD1 matching over 7 bases. V trimming: 4 bases; J trimming: 7 bases; junction bases outside the gene matches: 10. Germline lookup yields CDR1 SGHRS and CDR2 YFSETQ. This CDR3 comprises 14 residues. The CDR3 spells CASSAGLPGGGYTF. CDR3 DNA sequence: TGCGCCAGCAGCGCCGGGCTCCCAGGGGGTGGCTACACCTTC.

Here the CDR3 DNA reads TGTGCCAGCTCGCCCCGGGACGGGGCCACAGATACGCAGTATTTT. This encodes CASSPRDGATDTQYF. The genes are TRBV18 and TRBJ2-3; perhaps D is TRBD1 or TRBD2 (5 bases each). The CDR3 has 15 amino acids. V lost 6 bases and J lost 2, with 15 bases in between. CDR1 KGHSH and CDR2 LQKENI come from the germline V gene.

As for this clone: At one boundary the junction diverges from the germline segment, which might be a read error. This chain uses TRBV7-7 with TRBJ1-1, with D possibly matching TRBD1 (5 bases). In germline, CDR1 is SSHAT, CDR2 FNYEAQ (reference sequence). The CDR3 has 15 amino acids. The CDR3 loop is CASSPGPGLNTEAFF. Written as DNA, the CDR3 is TGTGCTAGCAGCCCAGGCCCAGGGTTGAACACTGAAGCTTTCTTT. The entire variable domain, with the rest obtained from reference TRBV7-7 and TRBJ1-1, is as follows: GAGVSQSPRYKVTKRGQDVTLRCDPISSHATLYWYQQALGQGPEFLTYFNYEAQPDKSGLPSDRFSAERPEGSISTLTIQRTEQRDSAMYRCASSPGPGLNTEAFFGQGTRLTVV.

The genes are TRBV5-4 and TRBJ1-2; D might be TRBD1 (6 bases). From germline, CDR1 is SGHNT and CDR2 YYREEE (reference sequence). CDR3 length: 15 amino acids. Trimming cost V 6 bases and J 2 bases, with 17 bases left between them. The CDR3 bases are TGTGCCAGCACGTTAACAGGGAGGGACAACTATGGCTACACCTTC. This codes for CASTLTGRDNYGYTF. Full variable domain (outside the CDR3, taken from reference TRBV5-4 and TRBJ1-2): ETGVTQSPTHLIKTRGQQVTLRCSSQSGHNTVSWYQQALGQGPQFIFQYYREEENGRGNFPPRFSGLQFPNYSSELNVNALELDDSALYLCASTLTGRDNYGYTFGSGTRLTVV.

The chain joins TRBV7-6 to TRBJ2-1; D is uncertain. The germline gives CDR1 SGHVS, CDR2 FNYEAQ. With 5 bases removed from V and 3 bases from J, the gap between germline ends came to 14 bases. This CDR3 is 15 amino acids long. The CDR3 loop is CASSRTSYLYNEQFF. DNA for the CDR3: TGTGCCAGCAGCCGGACCTCCTACCTCTACAATGAGCAGTTCTTC.